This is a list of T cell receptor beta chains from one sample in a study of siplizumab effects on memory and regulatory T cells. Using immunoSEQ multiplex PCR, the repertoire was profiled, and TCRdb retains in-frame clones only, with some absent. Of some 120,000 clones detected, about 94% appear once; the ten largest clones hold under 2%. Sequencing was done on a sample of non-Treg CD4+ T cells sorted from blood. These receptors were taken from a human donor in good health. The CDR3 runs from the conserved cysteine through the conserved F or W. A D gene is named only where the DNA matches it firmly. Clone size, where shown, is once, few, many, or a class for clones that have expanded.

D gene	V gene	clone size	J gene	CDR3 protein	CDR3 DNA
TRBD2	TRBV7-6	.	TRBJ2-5	CASSLLAGDGETQYF	TGTGCCAGCAGTTTACTGGCGGGGGACGGTGAGACCCAGTACTTC
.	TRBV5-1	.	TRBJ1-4	CASSLMTGTNEKLFF	TGCGCCAGCAGCTTGATGACTGGGACTAATGAAAAACTGTTTTTT
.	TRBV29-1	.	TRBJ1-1	CSVKRGGRDTEAFF	TGCAGCGTTAAGAGAGGGGGTAGGGACACTGAAGCTTTCTTT
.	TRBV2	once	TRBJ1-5	CASSAQGSRQPQHF	TGTGCCAGCAGTGCACAGGGTTCGAGGCAGCCCCAGCATTTT
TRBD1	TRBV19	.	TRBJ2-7	CASSIVTGAYEQYF	TGTGCCAGTAGTATCGTGACAGGGGCCTACGAGCAGTACTTC
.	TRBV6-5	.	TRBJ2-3	CASSYAGTSTDTQYF	TGTGCCAGCAGTTACGCAGGAACTAGCACAGATACGCAGTATTTT
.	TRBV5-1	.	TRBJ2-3	CASSFLGEADTQYF	TGCGCCAGCAGCTTCTTGGGGGAGGCGGATACGCAGTATTTT
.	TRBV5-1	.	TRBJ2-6	CASSPGGANVLTF	TGCGCCAGCAGCCCCGGGGGGGCCAACGTCCTGACTTTC
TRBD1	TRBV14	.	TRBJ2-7	CASSQEEGYRGWESYEQYF	TGTGCCAGCAGCCAAGAAGAGGGGTACAGGGGGTGGGAGTCCTACGAGCAGTACTTC
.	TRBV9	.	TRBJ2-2	CASSVATYTGELFF	TGTGCCAGCAGCGTAGCTACATACACCGGGGAGCTGTTTTTT
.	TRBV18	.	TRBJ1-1	CASSAGTTATEAFF	TGTGCCAGCTCGGCGGGGACTACGGCGACTGAAGCTTTCTTT
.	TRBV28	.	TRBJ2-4	CASVGIAKNIQYF	TGTGCCAGCGTGGGGATAGCCAAAAACATTCAGTACTTC
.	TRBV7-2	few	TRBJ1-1	CASSSTVNTEAFF	TGTGCCAGCAGCTCGACAGTGAACACTGAAGCTTTCTTT
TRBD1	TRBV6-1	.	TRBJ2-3	CASSGGQGAKTQYF	TGTGCCAGCAGTGGGGGACAGGGGGCAAAGACGCAGTATTTT
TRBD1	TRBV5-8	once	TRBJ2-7	CASSKPGQGGNEQYF	TGTGCCAGCAGCAAACCGGGACAGGGGGGCAACGAGCAGTACTTC
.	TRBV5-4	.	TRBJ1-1	CASSLNIQNTEAFF	TGTGCCAGCAGCTTGAACATCCAGAACACTGAAGCTTTCTTT
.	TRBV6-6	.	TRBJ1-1	CASKRGEAFF	TGTGCCAGCAAGAGGGGTGAGGCTTTCTTT
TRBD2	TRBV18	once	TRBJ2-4	CASSPPRREQNIQYF	TGTGCCAGCTCACCACCGAGGCGGGAGCAGAACATTCAGTACTTC
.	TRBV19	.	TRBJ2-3	CASSIGRDQDTQYF	TGTGCCAGTAGTATCGGCAGGGATCAAGATACGCAGTATTTT
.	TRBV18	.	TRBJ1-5	CASSPRLGEGNQPQHF	TGTGCCAGCTCACCTCGGTTAGGAGAGGGCAATCAGCCCCAGCATTTT
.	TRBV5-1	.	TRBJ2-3	CASSPSGQSTDTQYF	TGCGCCAGCAGCCCCTCGGGGCAGTCCACAGATACGCAGTATTTT
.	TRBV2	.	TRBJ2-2	CASKMGRNTGELFF	TGTGCCAGCAAGATGGGGCGGAACACCGGGGAGCTGTTTTTT
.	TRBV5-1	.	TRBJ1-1	CASSFKGGTEAFF	TGCGCCAGCAGCTTTAAGGGAGGGACTGAAGCTTTCTTT
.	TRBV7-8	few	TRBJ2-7	CASSLAGGYEQYF	TGTGCCAGCAGCTTAGCCGGGGGCTACGAGCAGTACTTC
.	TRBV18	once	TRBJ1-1	CASSPYSGEGTFF	TGTGCCAGCTCTCCATACTCAGGGGAGGGGACTTTCTTT
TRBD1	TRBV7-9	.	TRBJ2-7	CASSLPLWDRPDEQYF	TGTGCCAGCAGCTTACCGCTTTGGGACAGACCGGACGAGCAGTACTTC
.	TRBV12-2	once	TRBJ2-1	CASRLIAGGPRVF	TGTGCAAGTCGCTTAATAGCGGGAGGGCCCCGGGTCTTC
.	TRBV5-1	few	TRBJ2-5	CASHAQTGHQETQYF	TGCGCCAGCCACGCTCAGACAGGTCACCAAGAGACCCAGTACTTC
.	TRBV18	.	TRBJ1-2	CASSPGDNYGYTF	TGTGCCAGCTCACCGGGGGACAACTATGGCTACACCTTC
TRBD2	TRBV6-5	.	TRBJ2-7	CASTRSGSSSYEQYF	TGTGCCAGCACCCGTAGCGGGTCCAGCTCCTACGAGCAGTACTTC
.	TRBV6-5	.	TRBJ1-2	CASSYLDRYGYTF	TGTGCCAGCAGTTATTTGGACCGCTATGGCTACACCTTC
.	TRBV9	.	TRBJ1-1	CASSRQGRMNTEAFF	TGTGCCAGTTCAAGGCAGGGGCGCATGAACACTGAAGCTTTCTTT
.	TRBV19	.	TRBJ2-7	CATSDRISYEQYF	TGTGCCACCTCCGACAGGATTTCCTACGAGCAGTACTTC
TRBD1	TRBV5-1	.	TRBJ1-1	CASSPTTGAATEAFF	TGCGCCAGCAGCCCGACGACAGGGGCCGCCACTGAAGCTTTCTTT
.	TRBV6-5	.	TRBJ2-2	CASSYSRAGELFF	TGTGCCAGCAGTTACTCGCGGGCCGGGGAGCTGTTTTTT
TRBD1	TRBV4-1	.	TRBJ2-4	CASSQDRGRIYIQYF	TGCGCCAGCAGCCAAGATAGGGGGCGCATTTACATTCAGTACTTC
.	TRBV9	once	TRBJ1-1	CASSHSQNTEAFF	TGTGCCAGCAGCCACTCCCAGAACACTGAAGCTTTCTTT
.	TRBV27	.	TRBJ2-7	CASSRVGQGLEQYF	TGTGCCAGCAGCCGCGTTGGGCAGGGACTCGAGCAGTACTTC
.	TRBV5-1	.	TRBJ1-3	CASSLEGGNTIYF	TGCGCCAGCAGCTTGGAAGGGGGAAACACCATATATTTT
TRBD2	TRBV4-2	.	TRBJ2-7	CASRRSAGLVDEQYF	TGTGCCAGCAGAAGATCCGCGGGACTAGTCGACGAGCAGTACTTC
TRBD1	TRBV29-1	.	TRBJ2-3	CSVGVGGAEDTQYF	TGCAGCGTCGGTGTAGGGGGCGCCGAAGATACGCAGTATTTT
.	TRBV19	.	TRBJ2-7	CASSTDYEQYF	TGTGCCAGTAGTACCGACTACGAGCAGTACTTC
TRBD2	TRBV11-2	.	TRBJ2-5	CASSFRLAGGSETQYF	TGTGCCAGCAGCTTCAGACTAGCGGGAGGTAGTGAGACCCAGTACTTC
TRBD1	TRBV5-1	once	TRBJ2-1	CASSEGTGVLNEQFF	TGCGCCAGCAGCGAGGGGACAGGGGTGTTGAATGAGCAGTTCTTC
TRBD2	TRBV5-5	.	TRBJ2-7	CASSSPGRGSSYEQYF	TGTGCCAGCAGCTCCCCCGGCCGCGGGAGCTCCTACGAGCAGTACTTC
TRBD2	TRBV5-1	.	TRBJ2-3	CASSLALTSGTDTQYF	TGCGCCAGCAGCTTGGCCCTGACTAGCGGCACAGATACGCAGTATTTT
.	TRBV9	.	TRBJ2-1	CASSLGLADLFSYNEQFF	TGTGCCAGCAGCTTGGGACTGGCCGACCTATTCTCCTACAATGAGCAGTTCTTC